This entry concerns a single TCR beta chain. The antigen is undetermined. Germline V gene sequence: CDR1 GTSNPN, CDR2 SVGIG (reference sequence). V lost 7 bases, J lost 8 bases, and 7 bases stayed unmatched. The CDR3 extends over 13 amino acids. This entry comes from a study of regulatory T cells in long-lasting Graves disease. The study, taken as a whole, reports: Rather than thyroid tissue, only peripheral blood underwent study. Favored gene segments in persistent disease were TRBV28, TRBJ1-2 and TRBJ2-5.

CDR3-region Arm-PCR and iRepertoire HTBI primers produced the TCR beta libraries. TCRdb fed the multiplex PCR reads into MiXCR, producing one record per CDR3 protein. The table has about 290,000 distinct CDR3 sequences, 20% to 25% seen once. Time point defined: persistent/refractory GD, antithyroid drugs over 5 years with positive TRAb. PBMC-extracted RNA yielded the TCR library. This clonotype originated in a female donor with Graves disease. The specimen was peripheral blood mononuclear cells (PBMCs), collected when the disease was refractory, from a patient treated with antithyroid drugs. The chain recombines TRBV30 with TRBJ1-6, with TRBD1 matching over 8 bases. CDR3 bases: TGTGCCTTACAGGGGGTTACTGATTCACCCCTCCACTTT. Translated, it gives CALQGVTDSPLHF.